The present TCR beta chain was sequenced within a study of cytomegalovirus exposure and HLA in healthy donors. About the research overall: A prior study identified some 100 million unique TCR beta sequences from roughly 170 million T cells. Study results and limitations: CMV antigen specificity of three CMV-associated chains was confirmed in vitro. In a later analysis, CMV-associated beta chains were mostly HLA-associated, it appeared.

Remarks on this clone: Its cognate antigen is unknown.

The CDR3 is 16 amino acids. From germline, CDR1 is SGHDN and CDR2 FVKESK. Trimming at V came to 4 bases and at J to 7 bases, leaving 8 bases not matched to a gene. The primer mix had 60 Vbeta and 13 Jbeta primers. Profiling relied on immunoSEQ multiplex PCR, and the TCRdb table lists in-frame clones only, not all of them. The sample shows some 200,000 clones, over 70% of them seen only once. This sequence joins TRBV14 and TRBJ1-6; TRBD1 matches 9 bases. The TCR was taken from a middle-aged man in good health and CMV-seronegative. Sequences were obtained from PBMCs. The CDR3 spells CASSRVGTGRNSPLHF. In DNA form, the CDR3 reads TGTGCCAGCAGCCGAGTCGGGACAGGGAGAAATTCACCCCTCCACTTT.